The 8 T cell receptor beta chains presented below share a single source sample, sequenced in a study of blood T cell repertoires in COVID-19. Only in-frame clones appear in the TCRdb table, and some are missing; sequencing was by immunoSEQ multiplex PCR. The sample has some 150,000 clones; 80% to 90% are singletons. Sequences were obtained from peripheral blood. These receptors were collected from a man between 35 and 55 years old who had recovered from COVID-19.

The chain joins TRBV4-2 to TRBJ2-1, with 9 nucleotides matching TRBD2. J lost 2 bases, V lost 0 bases, and 8 bases had no gene match. The CDR3 length is 18 residues. Germline V gives CDR1 LGHNA, CDR2 YNFKEQ. CDR3 sequence reads: CASSQDGDAGGPYNEQFF. Written as DNA, the CDR3 is TGTGCCAGCAGCCAAGATGGGGACGCGGGAGGGCCCTACAATGAGCAGTTCTTC.

V usage is TRBV28 and J usage is TRBJ1-5; D remains unclear. This CDR3 has 16 amino acids. Germline values: CDR1 MDHEN, CDR2 SYDVKM. Between the trimmed V and J ends, which lost 8 bases and 3 bases, there was a span of 20 bases. Here the CDR3 DNA reads TGTGCCAGCGCCCCCACTTTCATCCTCCCCAATCAGCCCCAGCATTTT. The encoded protein is CASAPTFILPNQPQHF.

The V and J genes are TRBV18 and TRBJ2-7, with D possibly TRBD2 on 6 matching bases. The CDR3 covers 15 residues. Trimming removed 2 bases at V and 5 bases at J, with 16 bases between. Germline V gene lookup returns CDR1 KGHSH and CDR2 LQKENI. The CDR3: CASSPGPSGLNEQYF. CDR3 coding DNA: TGTGCCAGCTCACCAGGACCCAGCGGGCTCAACGAGCAGTACTTC.

V is TRBV21-1 and J is TRBJ1-5. TRBV21-1 is marked as a pseudogene. This CDR3 comprises 16 residues. CDR3 nucleotides: TGTGCCAGCAGCAAATGGTCCCGGTTATACAATCAGCCCCAGCATTTT. It codes for CASSKWSRLYNQPQHF.

This chain joins TRBV18 and TRBJ2-5; no clear D. CDR1 is KGHSH, CDR2 LQKENI, per germline. The CDR3 totals 12 residues. With 3 bases removed from V and 3 bases from J, the gap between germline ends came to 5 bases. The CDR3, as DNA: TGTGCCAGCTCACCCTCGGAAGAGACCCAGTACTTC. Translation: CASSPSEETQYF.

This sequence joins TRBV7-9 and TRBJ1-3; the D is unclear. Germline V gives CDR1 SEHNR, CDR2 FQNEAQ (reference sequence). V was shortened by 3 bases and J by 0 bases, with 12 bases between the two germline ends. This CDR3 contains 16 residues. The CDR3 reads CASSFRNSHSGNTIYF. CDR3 nucleotide sequence: TGTGCCAGCAGCTTTCGGAACAGCCACTCTGGAAACACCATATATTTT.

This clone appeared once. CDR3 bases: TGTGCCAGCAGCTTACTGGGGCAGCACACTGAAGCTTTCTTT. Its translation is CASSLLGQHTEAFF. V and J are TRBV7-9 and TRBJ1-1, with D perhaps TRBD1 (5 bases). The V gene's germline CDR1 is SEHNR and CDR2 FQNEAQ (reference sequence). CDR3 length: 14 residues. V lost 2 bases and J lost 3, with 10 bases in between.

The chain has TRBV11-3 and TRBJ2-2; perhaps TRBD1 as D (5 bases). The germline gives CDR1 SGHNT, CDR2 YENEEA. Trimming left V 2 bases short and J 6 bases short, with 7 bases between. This CDR3 has 13 amino acids. The CDR3: CASSLQGSGELFF. Here the CDR3 DNA reads TGTGCCAGCAGCTTACAGGGATCCGGGGAGCTGTTTTTT.